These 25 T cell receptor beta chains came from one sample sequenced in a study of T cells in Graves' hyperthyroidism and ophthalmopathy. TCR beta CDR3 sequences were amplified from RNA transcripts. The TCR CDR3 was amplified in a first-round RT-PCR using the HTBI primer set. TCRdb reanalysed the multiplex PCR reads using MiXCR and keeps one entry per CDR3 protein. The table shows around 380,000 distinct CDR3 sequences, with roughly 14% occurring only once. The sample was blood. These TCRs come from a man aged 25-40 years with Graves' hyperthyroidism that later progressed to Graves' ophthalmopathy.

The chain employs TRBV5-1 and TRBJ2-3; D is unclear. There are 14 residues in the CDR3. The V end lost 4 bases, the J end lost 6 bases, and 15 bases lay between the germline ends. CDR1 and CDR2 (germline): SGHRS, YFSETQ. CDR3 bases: TGCGCCAGCAGCCTGGGCAGGCCCCCCGATACGCAGTATTTT. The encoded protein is CASSLGRPPDTQYF.

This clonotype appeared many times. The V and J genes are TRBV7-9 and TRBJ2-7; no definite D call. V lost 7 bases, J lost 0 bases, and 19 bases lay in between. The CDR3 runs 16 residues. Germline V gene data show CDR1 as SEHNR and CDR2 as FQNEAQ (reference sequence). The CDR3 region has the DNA TGTGCCAGCACCTCGGTGTTATCGCGGAGCTCCTACGAGCAGTACTTC. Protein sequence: CASTSVLSRSSYEQYF.

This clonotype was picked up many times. As DNA, the CDR3 is TGTGCCACCAGCAGAGATAAGGGGGAGGCCGAGCAGTACTTC. Amino acids: CATSRDKGEAEQYF. The J gene is TRBJ2-7, the V gene TRBV15, with D tentatively TRBD1 or TRBD2 (6 bases each). This CDR3 is built from 14 residues. V gave up 0 bases and J gave up 6 bases, with 12 bases separating them. CDR1 is LNHNV, CDR2 YYDKDF, per germline (reference sequence).

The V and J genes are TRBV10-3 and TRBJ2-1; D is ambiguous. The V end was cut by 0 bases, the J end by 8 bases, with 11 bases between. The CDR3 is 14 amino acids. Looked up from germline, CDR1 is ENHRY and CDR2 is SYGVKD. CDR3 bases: TGTGCCATCAGTGAGTCAACAGCCAGCGATGAGCAGTTCTTC. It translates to CAISESTASDEQFF.

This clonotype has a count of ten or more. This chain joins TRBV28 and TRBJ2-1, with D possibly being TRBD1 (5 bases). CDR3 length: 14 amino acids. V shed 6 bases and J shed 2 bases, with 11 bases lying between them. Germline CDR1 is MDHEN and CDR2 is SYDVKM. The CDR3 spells CASSYGQAYNEQFF. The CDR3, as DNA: TGTGCCAGCAGCTACGGACAAGCCTACAATGAGCAGTTCTTC.

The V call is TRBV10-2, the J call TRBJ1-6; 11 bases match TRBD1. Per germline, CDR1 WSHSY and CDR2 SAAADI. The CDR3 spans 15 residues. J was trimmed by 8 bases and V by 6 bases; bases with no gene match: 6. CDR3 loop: CASSDGQGAYSPLHF. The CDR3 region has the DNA TGCGCCAGCAGCGACGGACAGGGGGCGTATTCACCCCTCCACTTT.

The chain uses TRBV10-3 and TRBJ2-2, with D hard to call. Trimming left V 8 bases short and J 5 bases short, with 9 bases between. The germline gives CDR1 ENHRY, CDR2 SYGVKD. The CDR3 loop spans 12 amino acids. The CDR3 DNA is TGTGCCATCTCCCTCGGGACCGGGGAGCTGTTTTTT. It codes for CAISLGTGELFF.

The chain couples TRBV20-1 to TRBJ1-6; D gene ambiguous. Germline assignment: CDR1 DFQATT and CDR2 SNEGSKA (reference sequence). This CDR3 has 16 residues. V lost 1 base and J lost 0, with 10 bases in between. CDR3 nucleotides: TGCAGTGCTAGAGTTCGGGGTAACTCCTATAATTCACCCCTCCACTTT. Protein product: CSARVRGNSYNSPLHF.

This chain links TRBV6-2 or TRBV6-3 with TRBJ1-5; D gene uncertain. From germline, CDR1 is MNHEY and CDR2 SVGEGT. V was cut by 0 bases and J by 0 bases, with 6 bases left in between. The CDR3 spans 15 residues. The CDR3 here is CASSYSGVSNQPQHF. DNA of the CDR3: TGTGCCAGCAGTTACTCGGGAGTTAGCAATCAGCCCCAGCATTTT.

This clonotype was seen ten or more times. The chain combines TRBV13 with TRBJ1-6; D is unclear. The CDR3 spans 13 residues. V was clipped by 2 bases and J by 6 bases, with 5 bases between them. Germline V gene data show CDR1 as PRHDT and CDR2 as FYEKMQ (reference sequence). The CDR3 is CASSLNINSPLHF. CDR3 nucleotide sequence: TGTGCCAGCAGCTTAAACATTAATTCACCCCTCCACTTT. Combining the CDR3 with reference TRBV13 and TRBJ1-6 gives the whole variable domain AAGVIQSPRHLIKEKRETATLKCYPIPRHDTVYWYQQGPGQDPQFLISFYEKMQSDKGSIPDRFSAQQFSDYHSELNMSSLELGDSALYFCASSLNINSPLHFGNGTRLTVT.

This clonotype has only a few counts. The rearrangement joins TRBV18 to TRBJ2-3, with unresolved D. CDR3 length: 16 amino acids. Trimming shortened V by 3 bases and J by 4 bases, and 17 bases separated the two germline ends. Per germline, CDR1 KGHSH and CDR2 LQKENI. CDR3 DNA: TGTGCCAGCTCACCGGTCAGGCCGAGTCCGGCAGATACGCAGTATTTT. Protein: CASSPVRPSPADTQYF.

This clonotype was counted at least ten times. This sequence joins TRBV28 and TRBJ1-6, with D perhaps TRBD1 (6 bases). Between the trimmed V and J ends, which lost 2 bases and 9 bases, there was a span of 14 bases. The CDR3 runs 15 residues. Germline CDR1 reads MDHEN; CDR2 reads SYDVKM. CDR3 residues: CASSLRGGTGSPLHF. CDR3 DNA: TGTGCCAGCAGTTTACGAGGGGGGACGGGTTCACCCCTCCACTTT.

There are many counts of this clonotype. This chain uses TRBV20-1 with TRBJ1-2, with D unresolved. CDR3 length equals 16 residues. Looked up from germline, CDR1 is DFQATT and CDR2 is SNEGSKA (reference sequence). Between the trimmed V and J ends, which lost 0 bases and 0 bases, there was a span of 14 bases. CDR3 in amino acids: CSARDKPIGANYGYTF. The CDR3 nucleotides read TGCAGTGCTAGAGATAAGCCGATTGGGGCTAACTATGGCTACACCTTC.

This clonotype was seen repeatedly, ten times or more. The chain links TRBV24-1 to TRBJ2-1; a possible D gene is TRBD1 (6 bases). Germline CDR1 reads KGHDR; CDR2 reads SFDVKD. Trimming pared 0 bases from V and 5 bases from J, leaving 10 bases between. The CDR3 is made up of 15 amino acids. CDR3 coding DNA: TGTGCCACCAGTGATTTGTCCCCAGGGGACAATGAGCAGTTCTTC. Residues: CATSDLSPGDNEQFF.

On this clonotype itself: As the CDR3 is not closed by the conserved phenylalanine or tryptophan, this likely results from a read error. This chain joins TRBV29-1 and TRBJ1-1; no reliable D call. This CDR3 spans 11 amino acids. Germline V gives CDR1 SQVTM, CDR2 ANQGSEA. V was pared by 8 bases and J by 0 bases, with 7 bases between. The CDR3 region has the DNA TGCAGCTCCTTAATGAACACTGAAGCTTTCCTT. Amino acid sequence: CSSLMNTEAFL.

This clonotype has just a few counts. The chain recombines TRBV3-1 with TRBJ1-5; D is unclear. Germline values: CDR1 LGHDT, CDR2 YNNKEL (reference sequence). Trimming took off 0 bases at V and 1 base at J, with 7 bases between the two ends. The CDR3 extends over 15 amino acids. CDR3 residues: CASSQDPSSNQPQHF. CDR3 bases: TGTGCCAGCAGCCAAGATCCATCCAGCAATCAGCCCCAGCATTTT.

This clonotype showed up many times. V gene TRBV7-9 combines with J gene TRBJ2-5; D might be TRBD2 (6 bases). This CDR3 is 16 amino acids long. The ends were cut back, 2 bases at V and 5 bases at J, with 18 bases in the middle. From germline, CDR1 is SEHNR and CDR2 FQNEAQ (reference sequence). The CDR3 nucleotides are TGTGCCAGCAGCTTATTTTATGACGGCCGGGGGGAGACCCAGTACTTC. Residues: CASSLFYDGRGETQYF.

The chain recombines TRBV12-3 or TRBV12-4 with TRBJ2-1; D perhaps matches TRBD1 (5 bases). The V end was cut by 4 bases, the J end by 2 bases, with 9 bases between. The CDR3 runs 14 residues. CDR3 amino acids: CASSYRTTYNEQFF. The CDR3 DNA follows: TGTGCCAGCAGTTATCGGACAACCTACAATGAGCAGTTCTTC.

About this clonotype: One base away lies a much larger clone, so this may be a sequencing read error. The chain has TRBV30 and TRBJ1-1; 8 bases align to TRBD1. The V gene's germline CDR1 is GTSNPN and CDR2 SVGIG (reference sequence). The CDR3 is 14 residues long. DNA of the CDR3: TGTGCCTGGAGTATAGACAGGGGTGTCACTGACGCTTTCTTT. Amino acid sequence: CAWSIDRGVTDAFF.

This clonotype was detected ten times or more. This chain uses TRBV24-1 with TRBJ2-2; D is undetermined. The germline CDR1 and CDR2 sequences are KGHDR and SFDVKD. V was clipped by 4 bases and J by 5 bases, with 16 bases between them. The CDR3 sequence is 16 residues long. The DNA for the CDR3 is TGTGCCACCAGTGACGCTCGGAGACGAAGAACCGGGGAGCTGTTTTTT. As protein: CATSDARRRRTGELFF.

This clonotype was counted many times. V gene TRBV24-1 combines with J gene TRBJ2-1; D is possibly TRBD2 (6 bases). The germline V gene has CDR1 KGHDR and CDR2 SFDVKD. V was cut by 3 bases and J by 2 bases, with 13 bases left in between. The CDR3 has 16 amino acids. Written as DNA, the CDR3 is TGTGCCACCAGTGATAGCGAGCGCGGGACCTACAATGAGCAGTTCTTC. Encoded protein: CATSDSERGTYNEQFF.

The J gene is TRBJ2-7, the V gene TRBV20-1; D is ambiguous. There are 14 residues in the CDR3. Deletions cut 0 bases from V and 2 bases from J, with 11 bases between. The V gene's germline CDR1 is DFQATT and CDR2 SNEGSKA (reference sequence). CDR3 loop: CSARDLDFAYEQYF. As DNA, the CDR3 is TGCAGTGCTAGAGATCTAGACTTCGCCTACGAGCAGTACTTC.

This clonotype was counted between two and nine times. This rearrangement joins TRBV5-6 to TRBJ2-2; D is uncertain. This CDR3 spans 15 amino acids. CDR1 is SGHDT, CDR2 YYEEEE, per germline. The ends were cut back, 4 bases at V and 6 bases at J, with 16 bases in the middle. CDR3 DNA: TGTGCCAGCAGCCGCATACAGAAGTGGGCCGGGGAGCTGTTTTTT. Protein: CASSRIQKWAGELFF.

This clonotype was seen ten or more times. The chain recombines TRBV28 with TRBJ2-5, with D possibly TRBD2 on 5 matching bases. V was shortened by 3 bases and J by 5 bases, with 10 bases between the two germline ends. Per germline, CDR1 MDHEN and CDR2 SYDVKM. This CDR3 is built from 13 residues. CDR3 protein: CASSFPPGETQYF. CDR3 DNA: TGTGCCAGCAGTTTCCCCCCGGGGGAGACCCAGTACTTC.

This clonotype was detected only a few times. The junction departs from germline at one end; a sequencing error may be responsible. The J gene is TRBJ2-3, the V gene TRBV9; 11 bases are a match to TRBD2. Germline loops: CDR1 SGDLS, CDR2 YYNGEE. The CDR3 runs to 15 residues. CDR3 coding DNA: TGTGCCAGCAGCGGTAGCGGGGGGGCCTCGGATACGGAGTATTTT. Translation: CASSGSGGASDTEYF.